This entry is about one TCR beta chain. There are 15 residues in the CDR3. V trimming: 6 bases; J trimming: 0 bases; junction bases outside the gene matches: 7. The germline CDR1 and CDR2 sequences are MNHEY and SVGAGI. Profiling relied on immunoSEQ multiplex PCR, and the TCRdb table lists in-frame clones only, not all of them. The sample lists about 150,000 clones, just over 85% occurring once. These data are taken from a study of blood T cell repertoires in COVID-19. Sequenced input: peripheral blood. This TCR came from a man between 65 and 85 years old with acute or convalescent COVID-19. The rearrangement uses TRBV6-5 and TRBJ1-2, with 7 bases fitting TRBD1. CDR3 loop: CASRDRLITNYGYTF. Here the CDR3 DNA reads TGTGCCAGCAGGGACAGGCTCATCACTAACTATGGCTACACCTTC.